This TCR beta chain was captured by sequencing in a study of T-cell memory formation after mild COVID-19. One entry per CDR3 protein results from TCRdb running MiXCR on the 5' RACE reads. The data show a few hundred thousand distinct CDR3 sequences, 24% seen once. V dropped 5 bases and J dropped 5 bases, with 10 bases sitting between them. Per the germline V gene, CDR1 is SGHAT and CDR2 is FQDESV (reference sequence). This CDR3 contains 12 residues. V usage is TRBV11-1 and J usage is TRBJ2-7; D gene uncertain. The sequence derives from an adult woman who had mild COVID-19 (a few samples of this study predate the infection). Cell type and time point are not known. The sequencing sample was made of PBMCs or a T cell subset sorted from them (not recorded which). The CDR3 sequence is CASSKYRDEQYF. The CDR3 nucleotides are TGTGCCAGCAGCAAATACAGAGACGAGCAGTACTTC.